These T cell receptor beta chains were read from a single sample in a study of naive and memory T cell subsets. TCRdb reprocessed the UMI-ligation and nested PCR reads via MiXCR and lists one record per CDR3 protein. This table has 20,000 to 25,000 distinct CDR3 sequences, roughly 6% appearing once. The material sequenced was skin, taken from a tuberculin skin test site. The receptor set was obtained from an adult in good health. The CDR3 runs from the conserved cysteine through the conserved F or W. The order of the fields is D gene, V gene, clone size, J gene, CDR3 DNA, CDR3 protein. A D gene is named only where the DNA matches it firmly. A clone size is listed for some rows: how often the clone was seen (once, few, many), or a class if it is expanded.

D gene: NA
V gene: TRBV30
clone size: many
J gene: TRBJ2-2
CDR3 DNA: TGTGCCTGGGCCTCCGTCGCTAGGCCTCCCGGGGAGCTGTTTTTT
CDR3 protein: CAWASVARPPGELFF

D gene: NA
V gene: TRBV7-2
clone size: many
J gene: TRBJ2-7
CDR3 DNA: TGTGCCAGCATCCAAAGGGCGGACGTCTACGAGCAGTACTTC
CDR3 protein: CASIQRADVYEQYF

D gene: TRBD2
V gene: TRBV7-2
clone size: few
J gene: TRBJ2-1
CDR3 DNA: TGTGCCAGCAGCTTATATCTAGCGGGAGGGCCGGGTGAGCAGTTCTTC
CDR3 protein: CASSLYLAGGPGEQFF

D gene: TRBD1
V gene: TRBV28
clone size: many
J gene: TRBJ2-7
CDR3 DNA: TGTGCCAGCAGTTTGGGGACCGGGACAGGGGGCCGGTACGAGCAGTACTTC
CDR3 protein: CASSLGTGTGGRYEQYF

D gene: TRBD2
V gene: TRBV7-2
clone size: medium-sized
J gene: TRBJ2-7
CDR3 DNA: TGTGCCAGCAGCCTGGTTGAGGTGGAGCGGGGTGGTTACGAGCAGTACTTC
CDR3 protein: CASSLVEVERGGYEQYF

D gene: NA
V gene: TRBV20-1
clone size: few
J gene: TRBJ1-2
CDR3 DNA: TGCAGTGCTAGTGCCACGGGTGCGAGAAATGGCTACACCTTC
CDR3 protein: CSASATGARNGYTF

D gene: TRBD2
V gene: TRBV7-2
clone size: many
J gene: TRBJ2-4
CDR3 DNA: TGTGCCAGCAGCCCGGGAGGGCCTGCCCAAAACATTCAGTACTTC
CDR3 protein: CASSPGGPAQNIQYF

D gene: NA
V gene: TRBV6-5
clone size: many
J gene: TRBJ2-3
CDR3 DNA: TGTGCCAGCAGGCCCGACCCTCGGGGGACGCAGTATTTT
CDR3 protein: CASRPDPRGTQYF

D gene: NA
V gene: TRBV20-1
clone size: NA
J gene: TRBJ1-1
CDR3 DNA: TGCAGTGCTAGAGAGGGGGGTTCGGGGACTGAAGCTTTCTTT
CDR3 protein: CSAREGGSGTEAFF

D gene: NA
V gene: TRBV7-9
clone size: many
J gene: TRBJ2-5
CDR3 DNA: TGTGCCAGCAGTTTCAGGGCCAAGACCCAGTACTTC
CDR3 protein: CASSFRAKTQYF

D gene: TRBD2
V gene: TRBV7-9
clone size: medium-sized
J gene: TRBJ2-7
CDR3 DNA: TGTGCCAGCAGCTTAATACTAGCGGCAGCTTACTACGAGCAGTACTTC
CDR3 protein: CASSLILAAAYYEQYF

D gene: TRBD2
V gene: TRBV24-1
clone size: many
J gene: TRBJ2-5
CDR3 DNA: TGTGCCACCAGTGATCAACAGCTAGCGGACCAAGAGACCCAGTACTTC
CDR3 protein: CATSDQQLADQETQYF

D gene: TRBD1
V gene: TRBV24-1
clone size: many
J gene: TRBJ2-2
CDR3 DNA: TGTGCCACCAGTGACCCCGGGACAGGGGGCACCGGGGAGCTGTTTTTT
CDR3 protein: CATSDPGTGGTGELFF

D gene: TRBD2
V gene: TRBV15
clone size: many
J gene: TRBJ2-1
CDR3 DNA: TGTGCCACCAGCAGAGATTACACTAGCGGGGCCCCCTACAATGAGCAGTTCTTC
CDR3 protein: CATSRDYTSGAPYNEQFF

D gene: TRBD1
V gene: TRBV7-9
clone size: many
J gene: TRBJ2-3
CDR3 DNA: TGTGCCAGCAGCTTGAGACAGGGGTCAGATACGCAGTATTTT
CDR3 protein: CASSLRQGSDTQYF

D gene: NA
V gene: TRBV29-1
clone size: many
J gene: TRBJ1-2
CDR3 DNA: TGCAGCGTTGAAGGGGGAGGGGGGGAAGGCTACACCTTC
CDR3 protein: CSVEGGGGEGYTF

D gene: TRBD1
V gene: TRBV28
clone size: many
J gene: TRBJ2-7
CDR3 DNA: TGTGCCAGCAGTCCCTCCGACAGGGGTTCCTACGAGCAGTACTTC
CDR3 protein: CASSPSDRGSYEQYF

D gene: NA
V gene: TRBV7-8
clone size: medium-sized
J gene: TRBJ1-1
CDR3 DNA: TGTGCCAGCAGTTCTAGGCGCATGCCAAATGAAGCTTTCTTT
CDR3 protein: CASSSRRMPNEAFF

D gene: NA
V gene: TRBV7-2
clone size: many
J gene: TRBJ2-3
CDR3 DNA: TGTGCCAGCAGCCCTATCTGGGGGACAGATACGCAGTATTTT
CDR3 protein: CASSPIWGTDTQYF

D gene: NA
V gene: TRBV6-2/TRBV6-3
clone size: NA
J gene: TRBJ1-5
CDR3 DNA: TGTGCCAGCGGGTCAGGCAATCAGCCCCAGCATTTT
CDR3 protein: CASGSGNQPQHF

D gene: NA
V gene: TRBV6-4
clone size: many
J gene: TRBJ1-5
CDR3 DNA: TGTGCCAGCAGTCCAACAGAGAATCAGCCCCAGCATTTT
CDR3 protein: CASSPTENQPQHF

D gene: NA
V gene: TRBV25-1
clone size: NA
J gene: TRBJ1-1
CDR3 DNA: TGTGCCAGCAGGGTTACGGGGGGGAACACTGAAGCTTTCTTT
CDR3 protein: CASRVTGGNTEAFF

D gene: TRBD2
V gene: TRBV19
clone size: NA
J gene: TRBJ2-1
CDR3 DNA: TGTGCCAGTACCGCCAGTTCGACTAGCGGCTACAATGAGCAGTTCTTC
CDR3 protein: CASTASSTSGYNEQFF

D gene: NA
V gene: TRBV5-4
clone size: NA
J gene: TRBJ2-7
CDR3 DNA: TGTGCCAGCAGCTTTGCCCAGGGAAGCTCCTACGAGCAGTACTTC
CDR3 protein: CASSFAQGSSYEQYF

D gene: NA
V gene: TRBV28
clone size: few
J gene: TRBJ1-3
CDR3 DNA: TGTGCCAGCAGTTTAACCCAGGGTGGAAACACCATATATTTT
CDR3 protein: CASSLTQGGNTIYF

D gene: NA
V gene: TRBV5-4
clone size: many
J gene: TRBJ2-7
CDR3 DNA: TGTGCCAGCAGCTTGGCGGGACGGGACGAGCAGTACTTC
CDR3 protein: CASSLAGRDEQYF

D gene: TRBD2
V gene: TRBV29-1
clone size: many
J gene: TRBJ2-1
CDR3 DNA: TGCAGCGTTGATGCTCCCGCGGGGACTAGCGGGTTGAGCTCCTACAATGAGCAGTTCTTC
CDR3 protein: CSVDAPAGTSGLSSYNEQFF

D gene: NA
V gene: TRBV7-2
clone size: many
J gene: TRBJ2-2
CDR3 DNA: TGTGCCAGCAGCTTGAATTCAAACACCGGGGAGCTGTTTTTT
CDR3 protein: CASSLNSNTGELFF

D gene: NA
V gene: TRBV2
clone size: NA
J gene: TRBJ1-4
CDR3 DNA: TGTGCCAGCAGTGGTGAAAAACTGTTTTTT
CDR3 protein: CASSGEKLFF

D gene: NA
V gene: TRBV19
clone size: NA
J gene: TRBJ2-2
CDR3 DNA: TGTGCCAGTAGCTCCAGGGATCCGACCGGGGAGCTGTTTTTT
CDR3 protein: CASSSRDPTGELFF

D gene: TRBD2
V gene: TRBV27
clone size: many
J gene: TRBJ2-2
CDR3 DNA: TGTGCCAGCAGTTTCCGCCTTGACTCTCCCGCGGGGGACACCGGGGAGCTGTTTTTT
CDR3 protein: CASSFRLDSPAGDTGELFF

D gene: TRBD2
V gene: TRBV10-3
clone size: many
J gene: TRBJ2-2
CDR3 DNA: TGTGCCATCAGTGTCCAGCGGGAGGTAGGGGCCGGGGAGCTGTTTTTT
CDR3 protein: CAISVQREVGAGELFF

D gene: NA
V gene: TRBV7-9
clone size: few
J gene: TRBJ2-1
CDR3 DNA: TGTGCCAGCAGCCAATCCCGAGACAATGAGCAGTTCTTC
CDR3 protein: CASSQSRDNEQFF

D gene: NA
V gene: TRBV3-1
clone size: many
J gene: TRBJ1-2
CDR3 DNA: TGTGCCAGCAGCCAGGTTCGGGGACTAACCTATGGCTACACCTTC
CDR3 protein: CASSQVRGLTYGYTF

D gene: NA
V gene: TRBV9
clone size: once
J gene: TRBJ1-2
CDR3 DNA: TGTGCCAGCAGCGGTAGTTCCTATGGCTACACCTTC
CDR3 protein: CASSGSSYGYTF

D gene: NA
V gene: TRBV14
clone size: many
J gene: TRBJ1-2
CDR3 DNA: TGTGCCAGCAGCCAACAGAGGGACATATTCTTC
CDR3 protein: CASSQQRDIFF

D gene: NA
V gene: TRBV20-1
clone size: many
J gene: TRBJ1-5
CDR3 DNA: TGCAGTGCTCGAGGGCCCAGGGAAAATCAGCCCCAGCATTTT
CDR3 protein: CSARGPRENQPQHF

D gene: NA
V gene: TRBV7-2
clone size: many
J gene: TRBJ2-7
CDR3 DNA: TGTGCCAGCCGCCGGCAGGGGAATATGAACGAGCAGTACTTC
CDR3 protein: CASRRQGNMNEQYF

D gene: NA
V gene: TRBV2
clone size: NA
J gene: TRBJ2-2
CDR3 DNA: TGTGCCAGCAGGGCCTCTTCGAGAGGCACCGGGGAGCTGTTTTTT
CDR3 protein: CASRASSRGTGELFF

D gene: NA
V gene: TRBV20-1
clone size: many
J gene: TRBJ2-2
CDR3 DNA: TGCAGTGCTGTAAATCCTAGCGCCGGGGAGCTGTTTTTT
CDR3 protein: CSAVNPSAGELFF

D gene: TRBD1
V gene: TRBV2
clone size: NA
J gene: TRBJ2-7
CDR3 DNA: TGTGCCAGCACTATGACAGGGGCGACTTACGAGCAGTACTTC
CDR3 protein: CASTMTGATYEQYF

D gene: NA
V gene: TRBV3-1
clone size: few
J gene: TRBJ2-4
CDR3 DNA: TGTGCCAGCAGCCAAGATGGCAGGGTAGCCAAAAACATTCAGTACTTC
CDR3 protein: CASSQDGRVAKNIQYF

D gene: TRBD1
V gene: TRBV28
clone size: many
J gene: TRBJ2-7
CDR3 DNA: TGTGCCAGCAGTCCTCATACAGGGGATAAAGCCTACGAGCAGTACTTC
CDR3 protein: CASSPHTGDKAYEQYF

D gene: TRBD2
V gene: TRBV19
clone size: many
J gene: TRBJ2-1
CDR3 DNA: TGTGCCATTGGGAGGGACGAACTAAATGAGCAGTTCTTC
CDR3 protein: CAIGRDELNEQFF

D gene: TRBD1
V gene: TRBV14
clone size: many
J gene: TRBJ2-7
CDR3 DNA: TGTGCCAGCAGCCCACACCCCGCCGGGACAGGGGGCGCGCGGCGCTACGAGCAGTACTTC
CDR3 protein: CASSPHPAGTGGARRYEQYF

D gene: NA
V gene: TRBV28
clone size: many
J gene: TRBJ2-7
CDR3 DNA: TGTGCCAGCAGTTTATTCCGGGAGAAAAGCTCCTACGAGCAGTACTTC
CDR3 protein: CASSLFREKSSYEQYF

D gene: NA
V gene: TRBV7-9
clone size: many
J gene: TRBJ1-4
CDR3 DNA: TGTGCCAGCAGCCTCACCTGGACAGATAATGAAAAACTGTTTTTT
CDR3 protein: CASSLTWTDNEKLFF

D gene: NA
V gene: TRBV7-9
clone size: medium-sized
J gene: TRBJ2-7
CDR3 DNA: TGTGCCAGCAGCTTGGACCACATTGGCTACGAGCAGTACTTC
CDR3 protein: CASSLDHIGYEQYF

D gene: NA
V gene: TRBV4-3
clone size: many
J gene: TRBJ1-1
CDR3 DNA: TGCGCCAGCAGCCAAGTTATGATTGGGGTGAACACTGAAGCTTTCTTT
CDR3 protein: CASSQVMIGVNTEAFF

D gene: NA
V gene: TRBV7-8
clone size: few
J gene: TRBJ1-5
CDR3 DNA: TGTGCCAGCAGCTTAGCCCAGGGCGGCAATCAGCCCCAGCACTTT
CDR3 protein: CASSLAQGGNQPQHF

D gene: TRBD1
V gene: TRBV12-3/TRBV12-4
clone size: few
J gene: TRBJ1-2
CDR3 DNA: TGTGCCAGCAGGTCGGGGACAGGGATAAACTATGGCTACACCTTC
CDR3 protein: CASRSGTGINYGYTF

D gene: TRBD1
V gene: TRBV13
clone size: few
J gene: TRBJ1-1
CDR3 DNA: TGTGCCAGCAACTACAGGGGATCGGGCACTGAAGCTTTCTTT
CDR3 protein: CASNYRGSGTEAFF

D gene: TRBD2
V gene: TRBV25-1
clone size: many
J gene: TRBJ2-2
CDR3 DNA: TGTGCCAGCAGTAAAACCAGGACTAGCGGAAACACCGGGGAGCTGTTTTTT
CDR3 protein: CASSKTRTSGNTGELFF

D gene: TRBD2
V gene: TRBV6-5
clone size: many
J gene: TRBJ2-1
CDR3 DNA: TGTGCCAGCAGTTACGCGCGGGAGCTCTACAATGAGCAGTTCTTC
CDR3 protein: CASSYARELYNEQFF

D gene: NA
V gene: TRBV10-2
clone size: many
J gene: TRBJ2-7
CDR3 DNA: TGCGCCAGCAGGGTAGCGAGCTCCTACGAGCAGTACTTC
CDR3 protein: CASRVASSYEQYF

D gene: TRBD2
V gene: TRBV3-1
clone size: many
J gene: TRBJ2-1
CDR3 DNA: TGTGCCAGCAGCCCCCTCAGTAGCGGGAGTGGAAATGAGCAGTTCTTC
CDR3 protein: CASSPLSSGSGNEQFF

D gene: NA
V gene: TRBV5-4
clone size: few
J gene: TRBJ2-3
CDR3 DNA: TGTGCCAGCAGCTTGGTGGGACCAATGGCAGATACGCAGTATTTT
CDR3 protein: CASSLVGPMADTQYF